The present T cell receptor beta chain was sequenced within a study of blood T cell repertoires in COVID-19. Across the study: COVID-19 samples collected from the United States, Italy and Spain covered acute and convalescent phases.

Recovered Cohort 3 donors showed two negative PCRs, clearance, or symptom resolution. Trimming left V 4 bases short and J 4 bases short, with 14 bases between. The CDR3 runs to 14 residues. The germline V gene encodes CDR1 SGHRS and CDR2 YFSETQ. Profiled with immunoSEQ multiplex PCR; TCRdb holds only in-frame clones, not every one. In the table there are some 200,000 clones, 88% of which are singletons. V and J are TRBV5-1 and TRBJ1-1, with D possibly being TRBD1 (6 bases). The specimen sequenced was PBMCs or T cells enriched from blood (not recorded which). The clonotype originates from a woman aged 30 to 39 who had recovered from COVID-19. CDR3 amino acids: CASSPQGIGTEAFF. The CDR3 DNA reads TGCGCCAGCAGCCCACAGGGTATCGGCACTGAAGCTTTCTTT.